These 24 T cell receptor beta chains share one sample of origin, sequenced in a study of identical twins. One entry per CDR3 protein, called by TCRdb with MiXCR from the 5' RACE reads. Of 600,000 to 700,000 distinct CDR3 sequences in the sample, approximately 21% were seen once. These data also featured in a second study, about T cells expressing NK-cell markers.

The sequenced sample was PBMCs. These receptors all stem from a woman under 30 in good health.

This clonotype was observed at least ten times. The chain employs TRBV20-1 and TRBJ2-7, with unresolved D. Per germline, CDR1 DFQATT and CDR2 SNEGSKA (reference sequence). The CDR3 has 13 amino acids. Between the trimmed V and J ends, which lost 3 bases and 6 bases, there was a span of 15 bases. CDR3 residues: CSARTPVYGEQYF. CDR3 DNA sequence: TGCAGTGCTAGGACCCCCGTATATGGCGAGCAGTACTTC.

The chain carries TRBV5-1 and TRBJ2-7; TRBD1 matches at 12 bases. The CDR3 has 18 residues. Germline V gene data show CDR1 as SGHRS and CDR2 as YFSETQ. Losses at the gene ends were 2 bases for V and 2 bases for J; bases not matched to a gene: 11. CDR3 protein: CASSFAGTGGSMAYEQYF. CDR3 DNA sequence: TGCGCCAGCAGCTTCGCCGGGACAGGGGGCAGTATGGCCTACGAGCAGTACTTC.

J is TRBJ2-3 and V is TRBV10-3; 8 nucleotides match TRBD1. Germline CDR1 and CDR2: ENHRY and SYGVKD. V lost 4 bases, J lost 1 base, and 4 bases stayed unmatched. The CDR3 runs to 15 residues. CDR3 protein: CAISVTGQGTDTQYF. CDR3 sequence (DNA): TGTGCCATCAGTGTGACGGGACAGGGCACAGATACGCAGTATTTT.

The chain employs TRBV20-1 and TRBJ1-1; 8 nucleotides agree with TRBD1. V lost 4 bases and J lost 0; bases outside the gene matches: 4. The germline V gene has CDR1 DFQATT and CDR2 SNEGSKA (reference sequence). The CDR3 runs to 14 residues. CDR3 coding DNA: TGCAGTGCTACAAGGGACAGGATGAACACTGAAGCTTTCTTT. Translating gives CSATRDRMNTEAFF.

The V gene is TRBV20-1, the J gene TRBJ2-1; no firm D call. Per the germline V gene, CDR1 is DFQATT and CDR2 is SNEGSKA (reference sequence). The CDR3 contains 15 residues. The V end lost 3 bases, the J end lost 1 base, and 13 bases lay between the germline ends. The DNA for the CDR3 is TGCAGTGCTAGCGGACCCTACATTTCCTACAATGAGCAGTTCTTC. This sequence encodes CSASGPYISYNEQFF.

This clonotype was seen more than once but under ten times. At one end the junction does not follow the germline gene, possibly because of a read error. CDR3 region: CASSAPRTGGLFF. The CDR3 nucleotides are TGTGCCAGCAGCGCCCCGAGGACAGGGGGGCTGTTTTTT. The chain joins TRBV9 to TRBJ2-2, with 10 bases lining up with TRBD1. The CDR3 has 13 residues. Germline V gene lookup returns CDR1 SGDLS and CDR2 YYNGEE.

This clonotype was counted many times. CDR3 residues: CSALREVPETQYF. The CDR3, as DNA: TGCAGTGCTTTAAGAGAGGTTCCGGAGACCCAGTACTTC. The chain links TRBV20-1 to TRBJ2-5; D remains unclear. This CDR3 is built from 13 residues. Germline V gene data show CDR1 as DFQATT and CDR2 as SNEGSKA (reference sequence). The ends were cut back, 5 bases at V and 5 bases at J, with 15 bases in the middle.

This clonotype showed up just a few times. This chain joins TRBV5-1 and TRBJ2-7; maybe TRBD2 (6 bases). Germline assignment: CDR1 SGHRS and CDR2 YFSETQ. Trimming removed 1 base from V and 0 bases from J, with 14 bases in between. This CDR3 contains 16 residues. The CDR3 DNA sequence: TGCGCCAGCAGCTTGCAGGGTAGCGGAACCTCCTACGAGCAGTACTTC. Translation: CASSLQGSGTSYEQYF.

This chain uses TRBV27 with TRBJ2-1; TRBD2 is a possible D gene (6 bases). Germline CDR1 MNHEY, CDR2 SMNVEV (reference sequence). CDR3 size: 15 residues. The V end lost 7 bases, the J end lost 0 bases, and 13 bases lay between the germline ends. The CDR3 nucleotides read TGTGCCAGCATCGAGGACGGGAGCTCCTACAATGAGCAGTTCTTC. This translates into CASIEDGSSYNEQFF.

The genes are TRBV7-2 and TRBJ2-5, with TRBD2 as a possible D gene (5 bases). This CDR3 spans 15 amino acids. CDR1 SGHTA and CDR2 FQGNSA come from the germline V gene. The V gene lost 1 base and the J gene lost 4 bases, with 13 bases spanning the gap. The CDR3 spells CASSLGGLGRETQYF. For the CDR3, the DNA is TGTGCCAGCAGCTTAGGAGGGTTGGGCCGAGAGACCCAGTACTTC.

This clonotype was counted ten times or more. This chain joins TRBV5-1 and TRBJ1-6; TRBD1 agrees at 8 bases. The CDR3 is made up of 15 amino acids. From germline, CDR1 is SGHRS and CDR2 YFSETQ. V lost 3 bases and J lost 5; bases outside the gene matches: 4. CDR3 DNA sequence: TGCGCCAGCAGCTCGACAGGGGCCAATAATTCACCCCTCCACTTT. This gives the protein CASSSTGANNSPLHF.

In DNA form, the CDR3 reads TGCGCCAGCAGCTTGGAGACGTACAATGAGCAGTTCTTC. Its protein is CASSLETYNEQFF. The J gene is TRBJ2-1, the V gene TRBV5-1; no firm D call. Germline V gene sequence: CDR1 SGHRS, CDR2 YFSETQ. This CDR3 has 13 residues. V was shortened by 0 bases and J by 4 bases, with 5 bases between the two germline ends.

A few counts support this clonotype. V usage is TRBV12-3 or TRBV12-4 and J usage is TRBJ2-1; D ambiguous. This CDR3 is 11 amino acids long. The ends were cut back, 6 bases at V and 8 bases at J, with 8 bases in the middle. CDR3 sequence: CASRRQDEQFF. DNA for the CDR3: TGTGCCAGCAGGAGGCAGGATGAGCAGTTCTTC.

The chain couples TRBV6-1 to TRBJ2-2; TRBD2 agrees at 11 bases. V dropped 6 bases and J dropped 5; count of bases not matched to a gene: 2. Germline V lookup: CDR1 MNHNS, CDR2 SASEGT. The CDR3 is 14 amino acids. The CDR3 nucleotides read TGTGCCAGCAGGAGGACTAGCGGGACCGGGGAGCTGTTTTTT. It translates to CASRRTSGTGELFF.

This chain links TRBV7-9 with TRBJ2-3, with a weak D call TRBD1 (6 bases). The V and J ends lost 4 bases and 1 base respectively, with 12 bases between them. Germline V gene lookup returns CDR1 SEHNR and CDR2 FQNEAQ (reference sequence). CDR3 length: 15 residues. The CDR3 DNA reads TGTGCCAGCAGCTCACAGGGTCTAGGCACAGATACGCAGTATTTT. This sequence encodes CASSSQGLGTDTQYF.

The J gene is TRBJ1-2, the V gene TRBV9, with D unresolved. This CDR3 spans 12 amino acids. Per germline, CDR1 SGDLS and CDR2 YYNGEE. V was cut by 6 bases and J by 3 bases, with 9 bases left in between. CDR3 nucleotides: TGTGCCAGCAAAGCCGGGGACTATGGCTACACCTTC. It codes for CASKAGDYGYTF.

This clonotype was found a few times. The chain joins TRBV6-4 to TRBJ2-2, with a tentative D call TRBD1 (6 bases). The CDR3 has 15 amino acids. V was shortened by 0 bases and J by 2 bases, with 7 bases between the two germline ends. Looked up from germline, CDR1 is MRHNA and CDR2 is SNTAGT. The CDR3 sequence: CASSDSGHNTGELFF. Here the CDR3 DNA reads TGTGCCAGCAGTGACTCGGGACACAACACCGGGGAGCTGTTTTTT.

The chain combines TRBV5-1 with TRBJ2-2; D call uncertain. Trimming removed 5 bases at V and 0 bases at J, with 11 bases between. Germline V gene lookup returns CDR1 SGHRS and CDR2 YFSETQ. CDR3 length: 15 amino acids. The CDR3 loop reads CASSEQSANTGELFF. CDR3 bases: TGCGCCAGCAGTGAACAGTCCGCGAACACCGGGGAGCTGTTTTTT.

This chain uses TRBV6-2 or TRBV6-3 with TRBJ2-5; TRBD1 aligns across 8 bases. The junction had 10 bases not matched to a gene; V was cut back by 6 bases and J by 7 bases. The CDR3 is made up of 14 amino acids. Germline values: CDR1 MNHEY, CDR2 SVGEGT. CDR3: CASSFTGGRVTQYF. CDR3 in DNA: TGTGCCAGCAGCTTTACAGGGGGAAGGGTGACCCAGTACTTC.

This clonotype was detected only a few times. DNA for the CDR3: TGTGCCAGCAGCCTAACCGGTGTCAGGGCCTATGGCTACACCTTC. Its translation: CASSLTGVRAYGYTF. The rearrangement links TRBV11-2 to TRBJ1-2, with a tentative D call TRBD1 (5 bases). This CDR3 comprises 15 residues. Germline V CDR1 and CDR2: SGHAT, FQNNGV. Trimming cost V 5 bases and J 4 bases, with 17 bases left between them. The variable domain in full, completed from reference TRBV11-2 and TRBJ1-2, reads EAGVAQSPRYKIIEKRQSVAFWCNPISGHATLYWYQQILGQGPKLLIQFQNNGVVDDSQLPKDRFSAERLKGVDSTLKIQPAKLEDSAVYLCASSLTGVRAYGYTFGSGTRLTVV.

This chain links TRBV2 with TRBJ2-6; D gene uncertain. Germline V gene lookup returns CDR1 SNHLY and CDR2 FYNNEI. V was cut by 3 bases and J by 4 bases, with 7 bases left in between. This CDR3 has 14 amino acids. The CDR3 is CASSETAGANVLTF. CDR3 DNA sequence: TGTGCCAGCAGTGAGACCGCCGGGGCCAACGTCCTGACTTTC.

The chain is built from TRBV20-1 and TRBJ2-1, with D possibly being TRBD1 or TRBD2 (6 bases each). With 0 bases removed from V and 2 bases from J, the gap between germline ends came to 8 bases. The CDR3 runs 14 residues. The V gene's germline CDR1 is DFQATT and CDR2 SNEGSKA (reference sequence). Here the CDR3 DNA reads TGCAGTGCTAGAGAGGAGGGGGCCTACAATGAGCAGTTCTTC. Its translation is CSAREEGAYNEQFF.

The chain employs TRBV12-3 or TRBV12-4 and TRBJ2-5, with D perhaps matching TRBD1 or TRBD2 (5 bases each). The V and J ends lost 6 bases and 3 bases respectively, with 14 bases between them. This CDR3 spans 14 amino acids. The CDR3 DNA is TGTGCCAGCAGCCTTGGGGGACGGAAAGAGACCCAGTACTTC. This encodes CASSLGGRKETQYF.

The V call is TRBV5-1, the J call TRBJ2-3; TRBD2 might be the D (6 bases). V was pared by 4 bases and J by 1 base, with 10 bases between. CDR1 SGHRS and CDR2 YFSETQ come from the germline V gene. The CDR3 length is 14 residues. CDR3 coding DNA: TGCGCCAGCAGCAAAGCGGGTCGCACAGATACGCAGTATTTT. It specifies CASSKAGRTDTQYF.